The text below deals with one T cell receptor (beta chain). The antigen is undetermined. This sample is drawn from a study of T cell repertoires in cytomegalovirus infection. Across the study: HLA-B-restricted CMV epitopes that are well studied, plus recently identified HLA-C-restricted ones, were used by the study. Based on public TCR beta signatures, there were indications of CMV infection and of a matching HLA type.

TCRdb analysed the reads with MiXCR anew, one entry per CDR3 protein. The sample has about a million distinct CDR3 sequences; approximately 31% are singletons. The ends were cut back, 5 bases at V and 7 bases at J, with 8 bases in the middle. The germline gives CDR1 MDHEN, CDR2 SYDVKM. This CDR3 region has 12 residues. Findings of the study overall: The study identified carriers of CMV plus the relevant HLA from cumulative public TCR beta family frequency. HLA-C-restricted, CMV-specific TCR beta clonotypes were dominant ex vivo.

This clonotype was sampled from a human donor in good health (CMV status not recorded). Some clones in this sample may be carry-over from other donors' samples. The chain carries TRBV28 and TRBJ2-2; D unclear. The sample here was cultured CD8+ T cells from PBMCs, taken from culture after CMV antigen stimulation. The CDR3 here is CASSIIDGELFF. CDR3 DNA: TGTGCCAGCAGTATTATAGACGGGGAGCTGTTTTTT.